The sequence of this T cell receptor beta chain was determined in a study of blood T cell repertoires in COVID-19. The CDR3 length is 14 residues. V gave up 3 bases and J gave up 0 bases, with 8 bases separating them. The V gene's germline CDR1 is LNHNV and CDR2 YYDKDF (reference sequence). TCRdb's copy holds only in-frame clones and misses some; the assay was immunoSEQ multiplex PCR. The table shows under 30,000 clones, with approximately 86% occurring only once. The clonotype was recovered from a human donor in a cohort sampled during active COVID-19. The donor label of this sample is uncertain. The chain couples TRBV15 to TRBJ1-2; D is unresolved. Sample: peripheral blood. The CDR3 DNA sequence: TGTGCCACCAGCAGCGGGTGGTCTAACTATGGCTACACCTTC. This encodes CATSSGWSNYGYTF.